This entry is about one TCR beta chain. In the PCR, 60 Vbeta and 13 Jbeta primers were used. Profiling relied on immunoSEQ multiplex PCR, and the TCRdb table lists in-frame clones only, not all of them. The sample shows some 150,000 clones, 50% to 75% of them seen only once. With 0 bases clipped from V and 7 bases from J, the junction kept 3 bases outside the gene matches. The CDR3 contains 14 residues. Per the germline V gene, CDR1 is SEHNR and CDR2 is FQNEAQ (reference sequence). This entry comes from a study of cytomegalovirus exposure and HLA in healthy donors. The sequence came from a woman in her 40s in good health and CMV-seronegative. The chain recombines TRBV7-9 with TRBJ1-1; 9 nucleotides match TRBD1. The sequenced material came from PBMCs. CDR3 bases: TGTGCCAGCAGCTTAGCCGGGACAGGGATTGAAGCTTTCTTT. This translates into CASSLAGTGIEAFF.